This TCR beta chain emerged from a study of T cells after yellow fever vaccination (dated by TCRdb to between 2017 and 2020). Context from the whole study: The SMART-Seq v4 Ultra Low Input RNA kit was used to prepare libraries from fractions with low cell numbers. Two healthy male donors made up the cohort, one aged 18 to 30 years and the other aged 30 to 39 years. To follow T-cell clones before and after primary and booster YFV17D yellow fever vaccination, bulk TCR alpha and beta repertoires were sequenced over time. Blood samples were taken at several timepoints before and after primary and secondary immunization, and bulk PBMC replicates and cell subsets were isolated.

V loses 3 bases of germline sequence and J loses 9 bases, and the interval between the two ends is 12 bases. CDR1 MNHEY and CDR2 SVGAGI are derived from the germline V gene. The CDR3 spans 13 residues, from the cysteine through the phenylalanine. The retained sequence is limited to the CDR3, 39 bases, with the frame set at the first base. TCRdb records Illumina NovaSeq 6000 as the sequencer. Synthesis of TCR cDNA relied on 5'RACE template switching, a step that introduced a universal primer site along with unique molecular identifiers. Priming for cDNA synthesis came from both the TCR alpha and TCR beta constant segments. Two PCR steps were used to amplify libraries, with sample barcodes and sequencing adapters being added in the second step. Libraries were sequenced on Illumina HiSeq 2500 (2x100 bp) or NovaSeq (2x150 bp). On the authors' methods: Demultiplexing of reads and collapsing into UMI consensus sequences were performed with MIGEC, and V(D)J alignment was carried out with MiXCR. Vaccine-responding clonotypes were defined with edgeR using replicate PBMC samples, requiring FDR below 0.01 and a log2 fold change above 5 up to day 15. Each bulk clonotype was labeled CD4 or CD8 based on which sequenced repertoire, CD4 or CD8, contained the clonotype at higher abundance. TCRdb applied fastp at Q25 and MiXCR to the public reads, then kept only in-frame beta chains. A single entry per CDR3 protein holds the most common genes and DNA from its merged rows. These V and J calls originate from TCRdb's pipeline instead of the authors' own analysis. Here the sample has roughly 400,000 distinct CDR3 sequences; 15% to 20% occur a single time. The ten largest clones take up roughly a sixth of the sample.

A remark on this clonotype: Its antigen remains unidentified. No quality values exist for individual bases; no much larger clone is one base distant.

Read against the paper, the sample's treatment or condition label means: live attenuated yellow fever vaccine strain. At every blood-draw timepoint, two biological replicates of bulk PBMCs were collected. PBMCs were isolated from peripheral blood using a standard Ficoll-Paque protocol. TriZol was used to extract RNA from bulk PBMCs, CD4 and CD8 fractions, and dextramer-positive and dextramer-negative fractions. Overall study results and their limits: A small fraction of clonotypes showed up in both the CD4 and CD8 compartments, probably as a result of convergent recombination. Compared with the primary T-cell response, the secondary T-cell response was weaker but faster, peaking on day 5 rather than day 15. Because the study included only a couple of donors, the extent to which the findings can be generalized is limited. Most clones expanded after primary vaccination (approximately 95% of CD4 and around 88% of CD8) were re-detected after the booster, suggesting that broad memory maintenance occurred. Computational filtering was needed because FACS-sorted repertoires could contain abundant contaminating clonotypes from the bulk population.

The clonotype was recovered from a man between 18 and 29 years old who received the YFV17D yellow fever vaccine. The input for sequencing was PBMCs, taken before the yellow fever booster vaccination. Here the chain combines TRBV6-5 and TRBJ1-5; no D gene call is confident. The DNA sequence is TGTGCCAGCAGTTATATGCCCCGGGGGCCCCAGCATTTT. Its protein is CASSYMPRGPQHF.